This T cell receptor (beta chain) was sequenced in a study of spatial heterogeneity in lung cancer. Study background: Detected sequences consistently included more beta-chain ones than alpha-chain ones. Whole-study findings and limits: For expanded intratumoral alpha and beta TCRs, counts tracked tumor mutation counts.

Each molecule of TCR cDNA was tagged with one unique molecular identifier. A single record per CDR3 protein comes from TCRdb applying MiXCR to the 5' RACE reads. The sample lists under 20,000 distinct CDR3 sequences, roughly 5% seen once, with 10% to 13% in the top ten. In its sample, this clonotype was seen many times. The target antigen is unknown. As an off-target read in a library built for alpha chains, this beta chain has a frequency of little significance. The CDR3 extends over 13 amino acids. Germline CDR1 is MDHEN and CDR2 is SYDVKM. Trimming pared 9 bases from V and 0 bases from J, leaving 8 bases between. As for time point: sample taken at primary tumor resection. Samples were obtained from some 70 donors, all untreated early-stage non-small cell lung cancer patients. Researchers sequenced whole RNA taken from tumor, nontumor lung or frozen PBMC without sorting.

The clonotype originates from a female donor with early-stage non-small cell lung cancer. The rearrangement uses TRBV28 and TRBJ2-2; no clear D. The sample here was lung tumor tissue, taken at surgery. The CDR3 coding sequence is TGTGCCAGTACAGAACCGAACACCGGGGAGCTGTTTTTT. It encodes CASTEPNTGELFF.